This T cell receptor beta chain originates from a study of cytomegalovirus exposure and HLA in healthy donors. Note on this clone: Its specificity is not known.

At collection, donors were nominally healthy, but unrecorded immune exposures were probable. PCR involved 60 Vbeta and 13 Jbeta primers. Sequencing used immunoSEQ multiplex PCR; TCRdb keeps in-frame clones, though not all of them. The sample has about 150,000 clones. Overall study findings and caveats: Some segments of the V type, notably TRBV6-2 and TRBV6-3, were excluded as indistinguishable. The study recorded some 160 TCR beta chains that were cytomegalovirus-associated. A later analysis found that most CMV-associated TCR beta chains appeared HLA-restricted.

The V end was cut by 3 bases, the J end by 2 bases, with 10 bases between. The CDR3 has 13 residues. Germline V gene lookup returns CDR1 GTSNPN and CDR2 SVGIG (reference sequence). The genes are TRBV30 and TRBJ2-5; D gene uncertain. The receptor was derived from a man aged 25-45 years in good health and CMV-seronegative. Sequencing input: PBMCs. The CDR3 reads CAWRSLEQETQYF. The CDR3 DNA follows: TGTGCCTGGAGGTCTCTAGAACAAGAGACCCAGTACTTC.